This TCR beta chain emerged from a study of vaccination and CD4 T cells after COVID-19. The Oncomine TCR Beta short-read assay sequenced DNA from cultured CD4+ T cells. TCRdb fed the PCR reads into MiXCR, producing one record per CDR3 protein. The sample holds 7,600 or so distinct CDR3 sequences, approximately 50% seen once. Trimming took 5 bases from V and 2 from J, leaving 19 bases between them. This CDR3 is built from 16 residues. Germline V gene sequence: CDR1 SGHRS, CDR2 YFSETQ. As to treatment: roughly 10-day PBMC culture with coronavirus spike peptide pools or control peptides (ViraFEST assay). Via ViraFEST, peptide pools expanded antigen-specific T cells before TCR sequencing. On this clonotype: Its antigen is not known.

V and J are TRBV5-1 and TRBJ2-5; D possibly corresponds to TRBD1 (5 bases). The sequence derives from a human donor who had recovered from COVID-19. Sequenced material: CD4+ T cells from blood, cultured in vitro. CDR3 loop: CASSSPGSPSQETQYF. In DNA, the CDR3 is TGCGCCAGCAGTTCCCCAGGGTCCCCCTCTCAAGAGACCCAGTACTTC.